These 9 T cell receptor beta chains originate from one sample sequenced in a study of beta chain features in type 1 diabetes (dated by TCRdb to about 2018). Broader findings and caveats from the paper: In all four CD4+ subsets, TCRB CDR3 length was moderately but significantly shorter in type 1 diabetes patients.

Antigens for these TCRs are unknown. Libraries were constructed by the immunoSEQ multiplex PCR assay. The High Capacity cDNA Reverse Transcription Kit was used to reverse transcribe all of the isolated RNA, meaning that expressed TCRB transcripts were what got sequenced. TCRdb obtained this table from immuneACCESS and retained in-frame rearrangements with V and J assigned. These tables miss some clones; where compared with another copy, unresolved V genes account for less than half of the shortfall, and the remainder is unexplained. The sample table shows roughly 730,000 clones, and 10% to 15% are seen once. 0.02% to 0.025% of the sample lies in the top ten. Source material: naive CD4+ T cells from blood. The sample's cell subset or site, from its label and the paper: true naive CD4+ T cells. All receptors derive from a man between 18 and 35 years old with type 1 diabetes.

This sequence joins TRBV10-3 and TRBJ1-1; D gene ambiguous. The CDR3 length is 13 residues. Trimming shortened V by 2 bases and J by 2 bases, and 6 bases separated the two germline ends. Germline CDR1 is ENHRY and CDR2 is SYGVKD. The CDR3 coding sequence is TGTGCCATCAGTGAGATCCGAAACACTGAAGCTTTCTTT. This gives the protein CAISEIRNTEAFF.

Turning to this clone: Other DNA sequences in the same sample also yield this CDR3. The chain uses TRBV5-1 and TRBJ1-1, with a possible D match to TRBD1 (6 bases). V lost 4 bases, J lost 1 base, and 11 bases lay in between. This CDR3 comprises 14 residues. Looked up from germline, CDR1 is SGHRS and CDR2 is YFSETQ. CDR3 coding DNA: TGCGCCAGCAGCACAGGACAGACGAACACTGAAGCTTTCTTT. It codes for CASSTGQTNTEAFF.

This chain links TRBV5-6 with TRBJ2-1; D unresolved. Trimming shortened V by 4 bases and J by 4 bases, and 15 bases separated the two germline ends. This CDR3 contains 15 residues. The germline gives CDR1 SGHDT, CDR2 YYEEEE. The CDR3 loop is CASSTALLGYNEQFF. In nucleotides, the CDR3 is TGTGCCAGCAGCACGGCCTTGTTGGGGTACAATGAGCAGTTCTTC.

This clone was observed a handful of times. The V call is TRBV28, the J call TRBJ1-5; D remains unclear. Trimming pared 6 bases from V and 0 bases from J, leaving 12 bases between. CDR3 length: 15 amino acids. The V gene's germline CDR1 is MDHEN and CDR2 SYDVKM. Here the CDR3 DNA reads TGTGCCAGCAGCCCGGGAGTCTATAGCAATCAGCCCCAGCATTTT. Protein: CASSPGVYSNQPQHF.

The chain links TRBV9 to TRBJ2-3; 8 bases are a match to TRBD2. The CDR3 has 15 residues. The V gene's germline CDR1 is SGDLS and CDR2 YYNGEE. V was clipped by 1 base and J by 3 bases; unmatched bases: 4. The CDR3 spells CASSVTGGVTDTQYF. In DNA, the CDR3 is TGTGCCAGCAGCGTAACCGGGGGGGTAACAGATACGCAGTATTTT.

This clone appeared a few times. The chain is built from TRBV4-1 and TRBJ2-2, with no clear D. Germline CDR1 MGHRA, CDR2 YSYEKL. CDR3 length equals 16 residues. V lost 4 bases to trimming and J lost 1 base, with 13 bases between them. Here the CDR3 DNA reads TGCGCCAGCAGCCCTGGACCTAACCTGAACACCGGGGAGCTGTTTTTT. Its protein is CASSPGPNLNTGELFF.

This clone was seen a few times. The chain uses TRBV15 and TRBJ1-1; D not resolved. V lost 0 bases and J lost 5, with 10 bases in between. Germline V CDR1 and CDR2: LNHNV, YYDKDF (reference sequence). The CDR3 runs to 14 residues. The CDR3 DNA is TGTGCCACCAGCAGAGACACGGATGTGACTGAAGCTTTCTTT. It specifies CATSRDTDVTEAFF.

CDR3 loop: CASSQEGRGLQETQYF. The CDR3 DNA reads TGCGCCAGCAGCCAAGAAGGCCGGGGGCTCCAAGAGACCCAGTACTTC. This chain connects TRBV4-1 to TRBJ2-5; D tentatively reads TRBD1 or TRBD2 (6 bases each). From germline, CDR1 is MGHRA and CDR2 YSYEKL. This CDR3 comprises 16 residues. Trimming shortened V by 0 bases and J by 1 base, and 12 bases separated the two germline ends.

The chain is built from TRBV6-1 and TRBJ1-1; TRBD1 might be the D (5 bases). Germline V gene sequence: CDR1 MNHNS, CDR2 SASEGT. The CDR3 runs 13 residues. DNA for the CDR3: TGTTCATCGACAGCCGAAGTGAACACTGAAGCTTTCTTT. Its protein product is CSSTAEVNTEAFF.